A single sample is the source of the 27 T cell receptor beta chains below, sequenced in a study of shared clonotypes between healthy human individuals. Clones were sequenced by immunoSEQ multiplex PCR, and TCRdb holds only the in-frame ones, with some missing. The sample lists around 200,000 clones, 85% to 95% seen once, with around 0.072% in the top ten. Sample: naive CD4+ T cells sorted from blood. Described subset: CD45RA+ positively selected. These TCRs come from a woman aged 25 to 39 in good health.

The chain combines TRBV5-1 with TRBJ2-2; 8 bases match TRBD2. Looked up from germline, CDR1 is SGHRS and CDR2 is YFSETQ. The V segment lost 0 bases and the J segment 2 bases; nucleotides outside the gene matches: 3. The CDR3 is 16 amino acids. Written as DNA, the CDR3 is TGCGCCAGCAGCTTGGCACTAGCGGTAAACACCGGGGAGCTGTTTTTT. Translation: CASSLALAVNTGELFF.

This rearrangement joins TRBV5-8 to TRBJ1-4; 7 nucleotides align to TRBD1. The CDR3 totals 15 residues. Germline lookup yields CDR1 SGHTS and CDR2 YDEGEE. V dropped 4 bases and J dropped 0; count of bases not matched to a gene: 3. CDR3 in DNA: TGTGCCAGCAGCCTAGGGACAGCAACTAATGAAAAACTGTTTTTT. Amino acid sequence: CASSLGTATNEKLFF.

This sequence joins TRBV9 and TRBJ2-7, with 7 bases that match TRBD1. Germline V CDR1 and CDR2: SGDLS, YYNGEE. The CDR3 is 15 residues long. V was pared by 0 bases and J by 0 bases, with 3 bases of the junction left unmatched. In DNA form, the CDR3 reads TGTGCCAGCAGCGTAGAGGCAGGGGGCTCCTACGAGCAGTACTTC. Encoded protein: CASSVEAGGSYEQYF.

The chain combines TRBV28 with TRBJ2-7; 7 nucleotides agree with TRBD1. J gave up 6 bases and V 1 base, and 6 bases lay outside the gene matches. The V gene's germline CDR1 is MDHEN and CDR2 SYDVKM. The CDR3 is 14 residues long. The CDR3 bases are TGTGCCAGCAGTTTATCCCAGGGGGTCCGCGAGCAGTACTTC. As protein: CASSLSQGVREQYF.

This chain uses TRBV14 with TRBJ1-4, with D uncertain. Germline CDR1 reads SGHDN; CDR2 reads FVKESK. V dropped 2 bases and J dropped 3 bases, with 13 bases sitting between them. CDR3 length equals 16 residues. Here the CDR3 DNA reads TGTGCCAGCAGCCAAATTGGCCTGGGGTCTAATGAAAAACTGTTTTTT. Translated: CASSQIGLGSNEKLFF.

The chain combines TRBV2 with TRBJ2-7, with 7 positions matching TRBD2. CDR1 SNHLY and CDR2 FYNNEI come from the germline V gene. The CDR3 has 14 residues. Trimming took 8 bases from V and 1 from J; bases not matched to a gene: 8. The DNA of the CDR3 is TGTGCCAGCGGGTCAATAGCGGGTTCCTACGAGCAGTACTTC. Amino acid sequence: CASGSIAGSYEQYF.

V is TRBV19 and J is TRBJ1-5, with TRBD1 identical over 7 bases. V shed 7 bases and J 3 bases; nucleotides not matched to a gene: 6. The CDR3 is 14 residues long. Germline V gene sequence: CDR1 LNHDA, CDR2 SQIVND (reference sequence). In DNA, the CDR3 is TGTGCCAGTATGGGGACAGACTACAATCAGCCCCAGCATTTT. This codes for CASMGTDYNQPQHF. The entire variable domain, with the rest obtained from reference TRBV19 and TRBJ1-5, is as follows: DGGITQSPKYLFRKEGQNVTLSCEQNLNHDAMYWYRQDPGQGLRLIYYSQIVNDFQKGDIAEGYSVSREKKESFPLTVTSAQKNPTAFYLCASMGTDYNQPQHFGDGTRLSIL.

This clone was seen more than once but under ten times. The V and J genes are TRBV19 and TRBJ1-2; D gene uncertain. CDR1 and CDR2 from the germline V gene are LNHDA and SQIVND (reference sequence). This CDR3 comprises 13 residues. V was shortened by 5 bases and J by 4 bases, with 11 bases between the two germline ends. CDR3 sequence (DNA): TGTGCCAGTAGTCCAGGATTCATCTATGGCTACACCTTC. Encoded protein: CASSPGFIYGYTF.

The rearrangement joins TRBV9 to TRBJ1-2; 10 positions match TRBD1. The CDR3 extends over 16 amino acids. From germline, CDR1 is SGDLS and CDR2 YYNGEE. V lost 2 bases and J lost 4; bases outside the gene matches: 8. CDR3: CASSVGTGASSYGYTF. The CDR3 DNA reads as TGTGCCAGCAGCGTTGGGACAGGGGCCTCTAGCTATGGCTACACCTTC.

The chain links TRBV15 to TRBJ2-3; 9 nucleotides line up with TRBD2. V shed 3 bases and J 0 bases; nucleotides not matched to a gene: 7. The germline CDR1 and CDR2 sequences are LNHNV and YYDKDF (reference sequence). CDR3 length equals 17 residues. CDR3 residues: CATSRKSGGTSTDTQYF. CDR3 nucleotides: TGTGCCACCAGCAGGAAGAGCGGGGGGACTAGCACAGATACGCAGTATTTT.

V gene TRBV2 combines with J gene TRBJ1-4; 7 bases align to TRBD1. Unmatched junction bases numbered 7, after V lost 8 bases and J lost 7 bases. Germline-derived CDR1 and CDR2 are SNHLY and FYNNEI. The CDR3 runs 13 residues. The CDR3 DNA sequence: TGTGCCAGCTCGACAGGGCTTATTGAAAAACTGTTTTTT. Translating it yields CASSTGLIEKLFF.

The chain couples TRBV2 to TRBJ2-5; no firm D call. V was shortened by 7 bases and J by 2 bases, with 14 bases between the two germline ends. Germline values: CDR1 SNHLY, CDR2 FYNNEI. The CDR3 is made up of 14 amino acids. CDR3 DNA: TGTGCCAGCATGGTAAAGATCATACAAGAGACCCAGTACTTC. Protein product: CASMVKIIQETQYF.

The chain recombines TRBV11-2 with TRBJ2-5; possible D gene TRBD1, 6 bases. The J call may be faulty, since TRBJ2-7 better matches the DNA end. The CDR3 is 14 residues long. CDR1 and CDR2 (germline): SGHAT, FQNNGV. CDR3 DNA: TGTGCCAGCAGCTTAGTGACAGGCCCCTACGAGCAGTACTTC. It yields the protein CASSLVTGPYEQYF.

V usage is TRBV7-8 and J usage is TRBJ2-7; unclear D gene. The V end lost 3 bases, the J end lost 0 bases, and 6 bases lay between the germline ends. The CDR3 is made up of 13 amino acids. Germline V gene lookup returns CDR1 SGHVS and CDR2 FQNEAQ. CDR3 sequence reads: CASSLTDSYEQYF. The CDR3 region has the DNA TGTGCCAGCAGCTTGACGGACTCCTACGAGCAGTACTTC.

V and J are TRBV19 and TRBJ1-2; D is possibly TRBD1 (5 bases). The germline V gene has CDR1 LNHDA and CDR2 SQIVND (reference sequence). This CDR3 region has 15 residues. Trimming removed 4 bases from V and 5 bases from J, with 17 bases in between. This CDR3 reads CASSKPGRRLYGYTF. The CDR3 nucleotides read TGTGCCAGTAGTAAACCGGGACGGAGGTTATATGGCTACACCTTC.

This rearrangement joins TRBV25-1 to TRBJ1-1, with TRBD1 identical over 7 bases. Germline CDR1 MGHDK, CDR2 SYGVNS. The CDR3 extends over 16 amino acids. V dropped 2 bases and J dropped 0; count of bases not matched to a gene: 6. In DNA, the CDR3 is TGTGCCAGCAGTGAACCCGGGACAGCCATGAACACTGAAGCTTTCTTT. Translating it yields CASSEPGTAMNTEAFF.

J is TRBJ2-5 and V is TRBV5-6, with TRBD2 as a possible D gene (5 bases). Gene TRBJ2-7 matches the end of the DNA better, so the J call may be wrong. Germline V gene lookup returns CDR1 SGHDT and CDR2 YYEEEE. The CDR3 length is 14 residues. This CDR3 reads CASSRTGNLGEQYF. The CDR3 coding sequence is TGTGCCAGCAGTCGGACGGGGAATCTGGGCGAGCAGTACTTC.

On this clone: At the DNA level, this CDR3 is encoded by other sequences in the same sample as well. The CDR3 DNA is TGTGCCACCAGTCGGGACAGGGGAGCCTACGAGCAGTACTTC. Its translation: CATSRDRGAYEQYF. The V and J genes are TRBV15 and TRBJ2-7; 10 bases are a match to TRBD1. CDR3 size: 14 residues. The germline CDR1 and CDR2 sequences are LNHNV and YYDKDF (reference sequence). J was trimmed by 2 bases and V by 6 bases; bases with no gene match: 4. Drawing the rest from reference TRBV15 and TRBJ2-7, the complete variable domain is DAMVIQNPRYQVTQFGKPVTLSCSQTLNHNVMYWYQQKSSQAPKLLFHYYDKDFNNEADTPDNFQSRRPNTSFCFLDIRSPGLGDTAMYLCATSRDRGAYEQYFGPGTRLTVT.

The V and J genes are TRBV19 and TRBJ1-2, with D perhaps TRBD1 (5 bases). Germline loops: CDR1 LNHDA, CDR2 SQIVND (reference sequence). V was clipped by 5 bases and J by 4 bases, with 14 bases between them. The CDR3 is made up of 14 amino acids. Written as DNA, the CDR3 is TGTGCCAGTAGTGCCACCGGGACCACCTATGGCTACACCTTC. It codes for CASSATGTTYGYTF.

The chain couples TRBV4-1 to TRBJ2-7; the match to TRBD2 covers 7 bases. There are 16 residues in the CDR3. Per the germline V gene, CDR1 is MGHRA and CDR2 is YSYEKL. Trimming at V came to 1 base and at J to 4 bases, leaving 10 bases not matched to a gene. CDR3 nucleotide sequence: TGCGCCAGCAGCCAAGGTCCGGGAGGAGTGAGTTACGAGCAGTACTTC. This gives the protein CASSQGPGGVSYEQYF.

J is TRBJ1-2 and V is TRBV7-2, with TRBD1 as a possible D gene (6 bases). The CDR3 consists of 15 residues. Germline V CDR1 and CDR2: SGHTA, FQGNSA. V lost 5 bases and J lost 2, with 15 bases in between. The CDR3 sequence is CASSNIQGPNYGYTF. CDR3 in DNA: TGTGCCAGCAGCAACATACAGGGCCCGAACTATGGCTACACCTTC.

This clone is a singleton in its sample. The CDR3 loop is CSVEEFRGPQPYEQYF. CDR3 bases: TGCAGCGTTGAAGAATTTAGGGGACCTCAACCCTACGAGCAGTACTTC. The rearrangement uses TRBV29-1 and TRBJ2-5; D may be TRBD1 or TRBD2 (5 bases each). The better agreement between TRBJ2-7 and the DNA end casts doubt on the J call. The CDR3 is 16 amino acids. Germline V gene sequence: CDR1 SQVTM, CDR2 ANQGSEA.

This sequence joins TRBV28 and TRBJ1-4; possibly TRBD1 for D (5 bases). The V end lost 9 bases, the J end lost 4 bases, and 12 bases lay between the germline ends. The CDR3 loop spans 13 amino acids. The germline V gene encodes CDR1 MDHEN and CDR2 SYDVKM. CDR3 loop: CASVGGNNEKLFF. The CDR3 DNA is TGTGCCAGTGTCGGGGGGAATAATGAAAAACTGTTTTTT.

The gene calls are TRBV5-1 and TRBJ2-7, with TRBD2 as a possible D gene (6 bases). CDR3 length: 15 amino acids. V shed 4 bases and J shed 3 bases, with 17 bases lying between them. From germline, CDR1 is SGHRS and CDR2 YFSETQ. The CDR3 DNA follows: TGCGCCAGCAGCCGGGGACTCCCGGGGAACTACGAGCAGTACTTC. Its translation is CASSRGLPGNYEQYF.

The genes are TRBV19 and TRBJ2-7, with D perhaps TRBD1 (6 bases). Germline CDR1 is LNHDA and CDR2 is SQIVND (reference sequence). The CDR3 is made up of 14 amino acids. V dropped 3 bases and J dropped 1 base, with 10 bases sitting between them. In DNA, the CDR3 is TGTGCCAGTAGTATGCGGACAGATTCCTACGAGCAGTACTTC. It codes for CASSMRTDSYEQYF.

This clone was detected only a few times. Other nucleotide sequences in the sample specify the same CDR3. The CDR3 spells CSARDSNEQYF. CDR3 sequence (DNA): TGCAGTGCTCGGGACAGCAACGAGCAGTACTTC. J is TRBJ2-7 and V is TRBV20-1, with TRBD1 matching 7 bases. Germline V gene lookup returns CDR1 DFQATT and CDR2 SNEGSKA (reference sequence). V shed 5 bases and J 5 bases; nucleotides not matched to a gene: 3. The CDR3 length is 11 residues.

The chain employs TRBV4-1 and TRBJ2-5; no clear D gene. Judging by the DNA end, TRBJ2-7 fits better; the J call may be wrong. Germline CDR1 and CDR2: MGHRA and YSYEKL. This CDR3 spans 14 amino acids. CDR3 region: CASSQDTPGYEQYF. DNA for the CDR3: TGCGCCAGCAGCCAAGATACCCCGGGTTACGAGCAGTACTTC.